One and the same sample provided the 16 T cell receptor beta chains below, sequenced in a study of blood T cell repertoires in COVID-19. TCRdb's table, derived via immunoSEQ multiplex PCR, lists solely in-frame clones and lacks some. The data show roughly 35,000 clones, nearly 80% seen once. Specimen: peripheral blood. The source is a man older than 75 with acute or convalescent COVID-19.

This clone was picked up a small number of times. The chain joins TRBV5-1 to TRBJ2-7; possible D gene TRBD2, 5 bases. In germline, CDR1 is SGHRS, CDR2 YFSETQ. V gave up 0 bases and J gave up 4 bases, with 8 bases separating them. This CDR3 has 13 residues. DNA for the CDR3: TGCGCCAGCAGCTTGGATGGCGGGTACGAGCAGTACTTC. Protein: CASSLDGGYEQYF. Looking up the rest from reference TRBV5-1 and TRBJ2-7 gives the full variable domain: KAGVTQTPRYLIKTRGQQVTLSCSPISGHRSVSWYQQTPGQGLQFLFEYFSETQRNKGNFPGRFSGRQFSNSRSEMNVSTLELGDSALYLCASSLDGGYEQYFGPGTRLTVT.

The chain couples TRBV29-1 to TRBJ2-7, with no clear D. This CDR3 contains 14 residues. Trimming took 1 base from V and 1 from J, leaving 11 bases between them. CDR1 and CDR2 from the germline V gene are SQVTM and ANQGSEA. CDR3 in amino acids: CSVEVGLASYEQYF. CDR3 nucleotide sequence: TGCAGCGTTGAAGTAGGCTTAGCATCCTACGAGCAGTACTTC.

This clone came up once. The chain carries TRBV29-1 and TRBJ1-2, with 7 bases matching TRBD1. Germline-derived CDR1 and CDR2 are SQVTM and ANQGSEA. With 5 bases clipped from V and 7 bases from J, the junction kept 7 bases outside the gene matches. The CDR3 covers 12 residues. CDR3 bases: TGCAGCGTTTCCCCAGACAGGGCTGGCTACACCTTC. The encoded protein is CSVSPDRAGYTF.

Only a few counts were recorded for this clone. This chain links TRBV7-9 with TRBJ1-1, with D unresolved. Germline CDR1 and CDR2: SEHNR and FQNEAQ (reference sequence). The V end lost 4 bases, the J end lost 4 bases, and 13 bases lay between the germline ends. CDR3 size: 14 residues. This CDR3 is CASSYGRLSTEAFF. The CDR3 DNA sequence: TGTGCCAGCAGCTACGGGAGGCTAAGCACTGAAGCTTTCTTT. Based on the CDR3 plus reference TRBV7-9 and TRBJ1-1, the full variable domain is DTGVSQNPRHKITKRGQNVTFRCDPISEHNRLYWYRQTLGQGPEFLTYFQNEAQLEKSRLLSDRFSAERPKGSFSTLEIQRTEQGDSAMYLCASSYGRLSTEAFFGQGTRLTVV.

This clone has a handful of counts. V and J are TRBV27 and TRBJ1-2; maybe TRBD1 (6 bases). Trimming removed 2 bases from V and 7 bases from J, with 14 bases in between. CDR3 size: 14 residues. CDR1 MNHEY and CDR2 SMNVEV come from the germline V gene (reference sequence). CDR3 DNA sequence: TGTGCCAGCAGTTTACTTGGGGGCCTGCTTGGCTACACCTTC. This gives the protein CASSLLGGLLGYTF.

The sample holds a few counts of this clone. V gene TRBV3-1 (or the pseudogene TRBV3-2) combines with J gene TRBJ1-3; 8 nucleotides line up with TRBD1. This CDR3 contains 16 residues. V was clipped by 4 bases and J by 0 bases; unmatched bases: 5. Germline assignment: CDR1 LGHDT and CDR2 YNNKEL (reference sequence). CDR3 DNA: TGTGCCAGCAGCCCAGTTGGGACAGGCTCTGGAAACACCATATATTTT. Residues: CASSPVGTGSGNTIYF.

V gene TRBV12-5 combines with J gene TRBJ1-5; weak D call: TRBD1 (5 bases). From germline, CDR1 is LGHNT and CDR2 FRNRAP. The CDR3 length is 13 residues. V was pared by 1 base and J by 6 bases, with 7 bases between. CDR3 sequence: CASGLGRAQPQHF. The CDR3 DNA reads as TGTGCTAGTGGTTTGGGCAGGGCTCAGCCCCAGCATTTT.

The V and J genes are TRBV5-1 and TRBJ2-7, with a possible D match to TRBD1 (5 bases). Germline V gene sequence: CDR1 SGHRS, CDR2 YFSETQ. V was clipped by 0 bases and J by 0 bases, with 10 bases between them. The CDR3 has 15 residues. The CDR3 reads CASSLAAGPSYEQYF. The CDR3 coding sequence is TGCGCCAGCAGCTTGGCGGCAGGGCCCTCCTACGAGCAGTACTTC.

The CDR3 DNA reads TGTGCCAGCAGTGAACAGTTCTATAATTCACCCCTCCACTTT. It codes for CASSEQFYNSPLHF. The V and J genes are TRBV2 and TRBJ1-6; D remains ambiguous. Germline CDR1 and CDR2: SNHLY and FYNNEI. V shed 2 bases and J shed 3 bases, with 5 bases lying between them. The CDR3 length is 14 residues.

The CDR3 region has the DNA TGTGCCAGCAGTCAACAGGGGGCGGGCTACACCTTC. Its protein is CASSQQGAGYTF. The rearrangement joins TRBV6-5 to TRBJ1-2; 9 bases match TRBD1. CDR3 size: 12 residues. Germline values: CDR1 MNHEY, CDR2 SVGAGI. The V segment lost 5 bases and the J segment 8 bases; nucleotides outside the gene matches: 3.

V gene TRBV18 combines with J gene TRBJ2-7; 7 bases agree with TRBD1. The CDR3 sequence is 13 residues long. V shed 4 bases, J shed 3 bases, and the junction held 3 bases outside the gene matches. Germline V gene sequence: CDR1 KGHSH, CDR2 LQKENI. CDR3: CASSHGTVYEQYF. CDR3 bases: TGTGCCAGCTCACACGGGACAGTCTACGAGCAGTACTTC.

The chain joins TRBV5-5 to TRBJ2-7; D is ambiguous. Trimming took off 4 bases at V and 0 bases at J, with 11 bases between the two ends. The CDR3 runs to 14 residues. The germline V gene encodes CDR1 SGHKS and CDR2 YYEKEE (reference sequence). CDR3 amino acids: CASSPSGPSYEQYF. CDR3 nucleotides: TGTGCCAGCAGCCCATCGGGTCCCTCCTACGAGCAGTACTTC.

The chain is built from TRBV21-1 and TRBJ2-3; TRBD1 is the table's D call, not checked against the DNA. TRBV21-1 is a pseudogene segment. This CDR3 is 12 amino acids long. The CDR3 nucleotides are TGTGCCAGCAGCAAAAACAGGACTACGCAGTATTTT. This translates into CASSKNRTTQYF.

This rearrangement joins TRBV12-3 or TRBV12-4 to TRBJ1-2; 7 positions agree with TRBD1. V lost 5 bases to trimming and J lost 4 bases; unmatched junction nucleotides: 1. The length of the CDR3 is 12 residues. The DNA for the CDR3 is TGTGCCAGCAGTCGGGACAGCTATGGCTACACCTTC. Encoded protein: CASSRDSYGYTF.

The J gene is TRBJ2-1, the V gene TRBV6-5, with a tentative D call TRBD2 (5 bases). Trimming took 6 bases from V and 3 from J, leaving 9 bases between them. Looked up from germline, CDR1 is MNHEY and CDR2 is SVGAGI. The CDR3 length is 13 residues. DNA of the CDR3: TGTGCCAGCAGGGACTCCCACTACAATGAGCAGTTCTTC. Its translation is CASRDSHYNEQFF.

The chain combines TRBV7-3 with TRBJ1-1; perhaps TRBD1 as D (5 bases). CDR3 length equals 14 residues. Germline V gene lookup returns CDR1 SGHTA and CDR2 FQGTGA. V was clipped by 1 base and J by 1 base, with 7 bases between them. CDR3 bases: TGTGCCAGCAGCTTAATGGGGCCGAACACTGAAGCTTTCTTT. Translated: CASSLMGPNTEAFF.